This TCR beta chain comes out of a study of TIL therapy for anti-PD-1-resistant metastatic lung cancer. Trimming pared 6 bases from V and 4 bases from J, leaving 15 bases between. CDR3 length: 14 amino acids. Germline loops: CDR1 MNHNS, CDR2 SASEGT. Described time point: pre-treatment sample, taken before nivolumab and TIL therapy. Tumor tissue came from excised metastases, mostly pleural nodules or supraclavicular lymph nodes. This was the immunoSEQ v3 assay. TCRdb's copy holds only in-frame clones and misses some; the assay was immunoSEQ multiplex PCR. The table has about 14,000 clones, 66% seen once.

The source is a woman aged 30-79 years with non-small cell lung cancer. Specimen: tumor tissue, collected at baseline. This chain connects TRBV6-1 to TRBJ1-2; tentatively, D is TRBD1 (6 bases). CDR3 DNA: TGTGCCAGCAGCACTCGGGACACTGCCTATGGCTACACCTTC. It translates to CASSTRDTAYGYTF.